Each of the 4 T cell receptor beta chains below was sequenced from the same sample in a study of graft-versus-host responses after intestinal transplantation. No antigens are known for them. The data were produced by immunoSEQ multiplex PCR, yet TCRdb's version contains in-frame clones alone and is incomplete. The profile shows some 88,000 clones, more than 85% of them singletons. The starting material was unstimulated CD8+ T cells sorted from spleen or lymph node cells, obtained before intestinal transplant. These receptors were collected from a human donor who received an intestinal transplant.

The V call is TRBV27, the J call TRBJ1-2; TRBD1 matches 7 bases. The CDR3 covers 14 residues. Germline trimming cut 7 bases from V and 4 bases from J; bases unmatched to any gene: 9. CDR1 is MNHEY and CDR2 is SMNVEV in the germline V gene (reference sequence). The CDR3 nucleotides read TGTGCCAGCACCTCAGGGGGGCCATCCTATGGCTACACCTTC. Protein sequence: CASTSGGPSYGYTF.

The chain combines TRBV29-1 with TRBJ1-2; possibly TRBD1 for D (5 bases). The CDR3 length is 11 residues. The germline gives CDR1 SQVTM, CDR2 ANQGSEA. V was cut by 7 bases and J by 1 base, with 7 bases left in between. CDR3 residues: CSGRDNYGYTF. The DNA for the CDR3 is TGCAGCGGCAGGGATAACTATGGCTACACCTTC.

The sample holds one count of this clone. The V call is TRBV9, the J call TRBJ2-2; the match to TRBD2 covers 10 bases. The germline V gene has CDR1 SGDLS and CDR2 YYNGEE. After removal of 1 base from V and 4 bases from J, the junction contained 1 base not matched to a gene. CDR3 length: 15 residues. The CDR3 reads CASSVTSGVTGELFF. The CDR3 DNA reads TGTGCCAGCAGCGTAACTAGCGGGGTCACCGGGGAGCTGTTTTTT.

The chain recombines TRBV9 with TRBJ2-3, with 12 bases identical to TRBD2. The CDR3 sequence is 16 residues long. The V and J ends lost 3 bases and 6 bases, in that order; junction bases with no gene match: 8. Looked up from germline, CDR1 is SGDLS and CDR2 is YYNGEE. The CDR3 region has the DNA TGTGCCAGCAGCGCCGCTAGCGGGGGGGCCGGGGATACGCAGTATTTT. This gives the protein CASSAASGGAGDTQYF.